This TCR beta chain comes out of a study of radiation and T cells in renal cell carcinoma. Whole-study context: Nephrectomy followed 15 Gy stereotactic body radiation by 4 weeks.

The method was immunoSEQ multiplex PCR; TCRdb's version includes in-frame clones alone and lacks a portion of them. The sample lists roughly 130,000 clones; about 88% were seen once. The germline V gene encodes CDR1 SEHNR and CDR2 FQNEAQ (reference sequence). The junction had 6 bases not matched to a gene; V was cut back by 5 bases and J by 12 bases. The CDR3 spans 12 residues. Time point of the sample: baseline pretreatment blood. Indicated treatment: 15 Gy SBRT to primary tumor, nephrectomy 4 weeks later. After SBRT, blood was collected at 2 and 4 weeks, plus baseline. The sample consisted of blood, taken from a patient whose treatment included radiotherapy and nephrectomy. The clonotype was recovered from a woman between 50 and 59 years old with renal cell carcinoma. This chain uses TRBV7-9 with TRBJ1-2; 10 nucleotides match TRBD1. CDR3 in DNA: TGTGCCAGCAGCGGGACAGGGGATTTTGACACCTTC. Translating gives CASSGTGDFDTF.